The TCR beta chain described here comes from a study of tumor-infiltrating lymphocytes in localized non-small cell lung cancer (TCRdb year 2021). Describing the broader study: The cohort covered several histologies, both smokers and never-smokers, and patients whose samples were collected after neoadjuvant chemotherapy. The overall ICON cohort was composed of under 190 surgical patients with localized non-small cell lung cancer whose tumors were resected. TCR sequencing was one of several integrated assays, alongside flow cytometry, multiplex immunofluorescence, RNA-seq, exome sequencing and proteomics, applied to the same patients. Each patient provided resected tumor tissue plus uninvolved lung tissue from the same patient, with the uninvolved lung tissue described as non-adjacent to the tumor. A total of under 65 patients were part of the paired comparison of immunoSEQ T-cell fraction between tumor and uninvolved lung.

In the case of this clone: There is no known antigen for this receptor. Base quality data are lacking; no much larger clone is found one base away.

The paper as a whole reports these results and caveats: Tumor T-cell fraction from TCR sequencing was not associated with recurrence-free survival (p = 0.61). Assay coverage differed among patients according to how much tissue was available, so only a subset of the cohort had TCR sequencing. Because different assays used different pieces of the same tissue, intratumor heterogeneity could not be separated from technical variation. TCRbeta sequencing supported higher T cell infiltration in tumors than in uninvolved lung tissue, consistent with immunofluorescence CD3 counts. The TCR-derived T-cell fraction showed no difference between the flow cytometry-defined immunotypes IM1 (good prognosis) and IM2 (poor prognosis).

ICON enrollment began in 2016, and the last patient was enrolled in late 2018. From a subcohort of some 76 patients, fresh tumor and matched uninvolved tissue were collected for in-depth immune analyses, including TCR sequencing. TCR sequencing was performed on DNA isolated from bulk tissue, without cell sorting. CDR1 and CDR2, per the germline V gene (reference sequence), are LNHDA and SQIVND. From the cysteine up to the phenylalanine, the CDR3 has a length of 12 residues. Only CDR3 DNA remains: 36 bases, in frame from the first base. A distance of 4 bases separates the germline ends of V and J, which lose 4 bases and 1 base respectively. TCR sequencing with the immunoSEQ assay provided the T-cell fraction in tumor and uninvolved lung tissue. As for the authors' bioinformatics: For survival analysis, patients were divided into high (upper tertile) and low (lower two tertiles) T-cell fraction groups, which were compared by log-rank test. Paired tumor versus uninvolved lung differences in T-cell fraction were tested with a signed-rank test. TCRdb's version of the immuneACCESS table is confined to in-frame rearrangements and falls short of the full clone set. An unresolved V gene accounts for under half of the shortfall where checked; the remainder is of unknown origin. V and J calls and clone size come straight from that table; D and trimming were deduced from the DNA. Counted in this sample were more than 9,500 clones; 60% to 85% of them appeared once. The ten largest clones capture approximately 4.5% of the sample.

Recombination linked TRBV19 to TRBJ1-1, with no D gene named confidently. Sequencing was performed on lung tumor tissue. The TCR was taken from a human donor with non-small cell lung cancer. The CDR3 in this case is CASSTRNTEAFF. DNA sequence: TGTGCCAGTAGTACCAGGAACACTGAAGCTTTCTTT.